The source of this T cell receptor (beta chain) is a study of shared clonotypes between healthy human individuals. Study-wide context: Donor ages ranged 18 to 49 years: a couple of women, a few men. Study-level findings and limits: It was observed that approximately 5% of naive CD4 clonotypes were shared across a handful of donors. Expectations were that clonotype sharing among donors would be affected by sequencing depth.

This CDR3 has 15 residues. Germline-derived CDR1 and CDR2 are SGDLS and YYNGEE. Trimming removed 4 bases from V and 4 bases from J, with 17 bases in between. As regards this clone: The antigen is undetermined.

When replicate PCRs were run on sorted subsets, they used 200 to 250 ng DNA, about 30,000 T cell genomes. Profiled with immunoSEQ multiplex PCR; TCRdb holds only in-frame clones, not every one. The top ten hold roughly 16% of the sample, which has some 320,000 clones, around 90% seen once. The sequenced sample consisted of memory CD8+ T cells sorted from blood. Indicated subset: CD45RO+ cells pooled with CCR7-negative TemRA cells. The V and J genes are TRBV9 and TRBJ1-2; D uncertain. The origin of this receptor is a man younger than 30 in good health. In DNA, the CDR3 is TGTGCCAGCAGCCAAGATGGGAGCCGGCTCTATGGCTACACCTTC. Its protein is CASSQDGSRLYGYTF.